Shown below are 30 T cell receptor beta chains from a single sample sequenced in a study of monozygotic twins with inflammatory bowel disease. TCRdb reanalyzed the 5' RACE reads, giving one entry per CDR3 protein sequence and no DNA. This sample's clone table lists 150,000 or so distinct CDR3 sequences. Sequencing was done on a sample of blood. The receptors shown here come from a human donor with ulcerative colitis or Crohn's disease, or a healthy co-twin of an affected twin (not recorded which).

The chain is built from TRBV11-2 and TRBJ2-1; TCRdb outputs TRBD2, but without DNA this stays unchecked. In germline, CDR1 is SGHAT, CDR2 FQNNGV. The CDR3 loop spans 20 amino acids. The CDR3 here is CASSLVRGASVMSSYNEQFF.

CDR3 amino acids: CASSLGQGARRSNEQFF. The chain joins TRBV5-1 to TRBJ2-1; the D call from TCRdb, TRBD1, cannot be confirmed without DNA. This CDR3 spans 17 amino acids. Germline lookup yields CDR1 SGHRS and CDR2 YFSETQ.

The V call is TRBV7-2, the J call TRBJ1-2. The CDR3 runs to 14 residues. CDR1 and CDR2 from the germline V gene are SGHTA and FQGNSA. The CDR3 loop is CASSLTQPRYGYTF.

This chain joins TRBV7-3 and TRBJ1-1; no DNA is available, so the TRBD1 call from TCRdb remains unchecked. Germline V gives CDR1 SGHTA, CDR2 FQGTGA. The CDR3 consists of 13 residues. The CDR3 loop reads CASSGTGKPEAFF.

The V call is TRBV28, the J call TRBJ1-5. Germline assignment: CDR1 MDHEN and CDR2 SYDVKM. This CDR3 comprises 14 residues. CDR3: CASTLRVSNQPQHF.

This chain links TRBV7-2 with TRBJ2-2; TCRdb proposes TRBD2, but this gene call is untestable without DNA. This CDR3 has 14 residues. Looked up from germline, CDR1 is SGHTA and CDR2 is FQGNSA. Here the CDR3 reads CASSGLGWTGELFF. The entire variable domain, with the rest obtained from reference TRBV7-2 and TRBJ2-2, is as follows: GAGVSQSPSNKVTEKGKDVELRCDPISGHTALYWYRQSLGQGLEFLIYFQGNSAPDKSGLPSDRFSAERTGGSVSTLTIQRTQQEDSAVYLCASSGLGWTGELFFGEGSRLTVL.

J is TRBJ1-1 and V is TRBV19. CDR1 LNHDA and CDR2 SQIVND come from the germline V gene (reference sequence). The CDR3 runs to 12 residues. CDR3 protein: CASIGDYTEAFF.

The V gene is TRBV28, the J gene TRBJ2-6. The CDR3 is 16 amino acids. Germline CDR1 and CDR2: MDHEN and SYDVKM. CDR3 in amino acids: CASRPHGDSGANVLTF.

The gene calls are TRBV11-2 and TRBJ1-2. The length of the CDR3 is 13 residues. The V gene's germline CDR1 is SGHAT and CDR2 FQNNGV. CDR3 protein: CASSLVGPAGYTF.

J is TRBJ2-5 and V is TRBV7-9; absent DNA, TCRdb's TRBD2 call cannot be checked. The CDR3 runs to 14 residues. Germline loops: CDR1 SEHNR, CDR2 FQNEAQ (reference sequence). The CDR3 loop is CASSPRTFKETQYF.

This chain links TRBV11-3 with TRBJ2-5. From germline, CDR1 is SGHNT and CDR2 YENEEA. This CDR3 is built from 13 residues. The CDR3 loop reads CASSRGYQETQYF.

The V call is TRBV19, the J call TRBJ2-2. The CDR3 runs to 13 residues. Germline lookup yields CDR1 LNHDA and CDR2 SQIVND (reference sequence). CDR3 region: CASSMGYTGELFF.

The chain combines TRBV19 with TRBJ2-5; as DNA is missing, the TRBD1 call by TCRdb cannot be tested. From germline, CDR1 is LNHDA and CDR2 SQIVND (reference sequence). This CDR3 has 14 amino acids. Here the CDR3 reads CASSRGEGTETQYF.

The chain is built from TRBV7-3 and TRBJ2-1; as DNA is missing, the TRBD2 call by TCRdb cannot be tested. Germline CDR1 and CDR2: SGHTA and FQGTGA. The CDR3 length is 15 residues. CDR3 region: CASSWTSGTYNEQFF. The entire variable domain, with the rest obtained from reference TRBV7-3 and TRBJ2-1, is as follows: GAGVSQTPSNKVTEKGKYVELRCDPISGHTALYWYRQSLGQGPEFLIYFQGTGAADDSGLPNDRFFAVRPEGSVSTLKIQRTERGDSAVYLCASSWTSGTYNEQFFGPGTRLTVL.

The chain is built from TRBV7-8 and TRBJ2-1; TCRdb indicates TRBD2, and absent DNA this call remains unverified. Germline V gene data show CDR1 as SGHVS and CDR2 as FQNEAQ. The CDR3 has 14 residues. The CDR3 reads CASSFSLGGNEQFF.

J is TRBJ2-7 and V is TRBV10-3; as DNA is missing, the TRBD1 call by TCRdb cannot be tested. Germline V gives CDR1 ENHRY, CDR2 SYGVKD. The CDR3 totals 14 residues. The CDR3 loop reads CAISETTQGAEQYF.

V and J are TRBV20-1 and TRBJ2-7; the TCRdb D gene call, TRBD2, has no DNA to confirm it. CDR1 is DFQATT, CDR2 SNEGSKA, per germline (reference sequence). This CDR3 region has 16 residues. The CDR3 sequence is CSAGGLAGVLAYEQYF.

The chain carries TRBV5-1 and TRBJ1-2. CDR1 and CDR2 (germline): SGHRS, YFSETQ. This CDR3 is 15 amino acids long. The CDR3 loop is CASSLAAQAHYGYTF.

The chain joins TRBV27 to TRBJ1-5; absent DNA, TCRdb's TRBD1 call cannot be checked. Per the germline V gene, CDR1 is MNHEY and CDR2 is SMNVEV (reference sequence). The CDR3 spans 16 residues. The CDR3: CASSLKAGELNQPQHF.

The genes are TRBV15 and TRBJ2-1; TCRdb's D call of TRBD1 is untestable without DNA. Looked up from germline, CDR1 is LNHNV and CDR2 is YYDKDF (reference sequence). The CDR3 spans 17 residues. This CDR3 is CATSRGVGLTSYNEQFF. Drawing the rest from reference TRBV15 and TRBJ2-1, the complete variable domain is DAMVIQNPRYQVTQFGKPVTLSCSQTLNHNVMYWYQQKSSQAPKLLFHYYDKDFNNEADTPDNFQSRRPNTSFCFLDIRSPGLGDTAMYLCATSRGVGLTSYNEQFFGPGTRLTVL.

V is TRBV5-5 and J is TRBJ1-5; TCRdb's D gene call, TRBD1, goes unchecked for lack of DNA. The V gene's germline CDR1 is SGHKS and CDR2 YYEKEE (reference sequence). The CDR3 consists of 17 residues. The CDR3 region is CASSSRQGAYSNQPQHF.

The chain is built from TRBV6-2 or TRBV6-3 and TRBJ1-1. There are 13 residues in the CDR3. Germline V CDR1 and CDR2: MNHEY, SVGEGT. The chain's CDR3 is CASSYLNGIEAFF.

The chain is built from TRBV6-5 and TRBJ2-5. Germline assignment: CDR1 MNHEY and CDR2 SVGAGI. The CDR3 covers 14 residues. The CDR3 region is CASSYSRVGETQYF.

The rearrangement uses TRBV5-1 and TRBJ1-1. Germline V gene lookup returns CDR1 SGHRS and CDR2 YFSETQ. The CDR3 runs to 14 residues. CDR3 loop: CASSWGALNTEAFF. Full variable domain (missing parts from reference TRBV5-1 and TRBJ1-1): KAGVTQTPRYLIKTRGQQVTLSCSPISGHRSVSWYQQTPGQGLQFLFEYFSETQRNKGNFPGRFSGRQFSNSRSEMNVSTLELGDSALYLCASSWGALNTEAFFGQGTRLTVV.

V usage is TRBV29-1 and J usage is TRBJ2-2; TCRdb's D call of TRBD1 is untestable without DNA. CDR3 length: 14 residues. Looked up from germline, CDR1 is SQVTM and CDR2 is ANQGSEA. The CDR3 sequence is CSVEGQGSTGELFF.

This chain links TRBV11-2 with TRBJ2-1; the TRBD2 assignment by TCRdb is unverifiable without DNA. CDR1 and CDR2 from the germline V gene are SGHAT and FQNNGV. This CDR3 region has 14 residues. CDR3 amino acids: CASSLSIGAPKQFF. The variable domain in full, with the rest retrieved from reference TRBV11-2 and TRBJ2-1, is EAGVAQSPRYKIIEKRQSVAFWCNPISGHATLYWYQQILGQGPKLLIQFQNNGVVDDSQLPKDRFSAERLKGVDSTLKIQPAKLEDSAVYLCASSLSIGAPKQFFGPGTRLTVL.

CDR3 loop: CASSLNSPSLGTYEQYF. The rearrangement uses TRBV7-2 and TRBJ2-7; checking the TCRdb D call of TRBD2 is not possible without DNA. CDR1 and CDR2 from the germline V gene are SGHTA and FQGNSA. This CDR3 contains 17 residues.

V is TRBV24-1 and J is TRBJ2-7. Germline V gives CDR1 KGHDR, CDR2 SFDVKD. The CDR3 loop spans 14 amino acids. This chain's CDR3 is CATSDGPKPYEQYF.

The V gene is TRBV5-1, the J gene TRBJ2-1. This CDR3 is 17 amino acids long. Germline V gene lookup returns CDR1 SGHRS and CDR2 YFSETQ. CDR3 in amino acids: CASSLAVLANSYNEQFF. The variable domain in full, with the rest retrieved from reference TRBV5-1 and TRBJ2-1, is KAGVTQTPRYLIKTRGQQVTLSCSPISGHRSVSWYQQTPGQGLQFLFEYFSETQRNKGNFPGRFSGRQFSNSRSEMNVSTLELGDSALYLCASSLAVLANSYNEQFFGPGTRLTVL.

The J gene is TRBJ1-1, the V gene TRBV28; without DNA, the TCRdb call of TRBD1 cannot be checked. Germline V gives CDR1 MDHEN, CDR2 SYDVKM. The length of the CDR3 is 12 residues. The CDR3 loop is CATVQGNTEAFF.